Detailed here is one TCR beta chain. No cognate antigen has been identified for it. Mismatch with germline at one junction end may stem from a read error. CDR1 and CDR2, looked up from the germline V gene, are SNHLY and FYNNEI. From cysteine to phenylalanine, the CDR3 is 11 amino acids long. Only CDR3 DNA remains: 33 bases, in frame from the first base. This entry comes from a study of neoadjuvant anti-PD-1 for oral cavity cancer (dated by TCRdb to 2020 to 2022). Study-level background: Three to four biweekly doses of nivolumab at 3 mg/kg were mostly administered to patients before curative-intent surgical resection. Patients without progression received a fourth nivolumab dose around day 43 and underwent definitive surgical resection on days 50-56. Responders were defined as patients with complete response, partial response or stable disease by RECIST 1.1; non-responders were defined as patients with progression. The parent correlative cohort had over ten patients and a response rate of roughly 31%.

This specimen's time point label, per the study, means: before neoadjuvant nivolumab. Patients had been newly diagnosed with stage II-IVA oral cavity squamous cell carcinoma, and no prior systemic or radiation treatment had been given to the patients. The cohort consisted of patients with HPV-negative, locally advanced oral cavity squamous cell carcinoma. Peripheral blood mononuclear cells were analyzed directly and were not maintained or expanded in culture. The samples were obtained from a longitudinal correlative study of a single-arm phase II trial testing neoadjuvant nivolumab in oral cavity squamous cell carcinoma. Subject-matched pre- and post-treatment PBMCs and tumors from three responders and three non-responders were subjected to genomic DNA-based TCRbeta sequencing. Peripheral blood mononuclear cells were drawn once before nivolumab treatment and a second time after treatment, when surgery took place. The Maxwell RSC DNA from Cells kit was used to extract genomic DNA from PBMCs.

PBMC libraries used mostly approximately 500 ng of input genomic DNA for deep sequencing, with six replicates per sample. The immunoSEQ hsTCRbeta kit was used to prepare TCRbeta libraries, following the manufacturer's instructions. An Illumina NovaSeq 6000 S4 flow cell was used to sequence the final libraries, which had first been combined to 3 nM. The authors' analysis ran thus. The immunoSEQ Analyzer handled quality control and preprocessing of the raw data. The analysis was limited to productive rearrangements, and each clonotype was defined by a unique CDR3 amino acid sequence. Using the R package tcR, the researchers computed the Gini-Simpson index as their estimate of repertoire clonality. Student's t test was used to compare Gini indices, while Pearson correlation assessed associations with tumor size change. As stored in TCRdb, this immuneACCESS dataset retains in-frame rearrangements with V and J assigned. A fraction of the clones does not appear; measured against another copy, unresolved V genes explain less than half of the discrepancy, and the remainder lacks a known reason. V, J and clone size were drawn from that table, and D and trimming were deduced from the DNA. In this sample the table shows approximately 83,000 clones, around 80% of which occur a single time. The ten largest make up over 3% of the sample.

General study outcomes and caveats: Within PBMCs, T cell clonality (Gini index) was significantly higher in non-responders than responders after neoadjuvant nivolumab. A higher pretreatment blood Treg/Th17 ratio correlated with both higher pretreatment blood TCRbeta clonality and lower post-treatment tumor TCRbeta clonality. The TCR analyses had only a few patients in each response group, and the authors called for validation in larger cohorts.

This sequence was found in a person aged 40 to 85 with oral cavity squamous cell carcinoma. This specimen consisted of PBMCs, obtained before nivolumab (anti-PD-1) treatment. The chain links TRBV2 with TRBJ2-3, with no confidently assigned D gene. The DNA sequence follows: TGTGCCAGCAGAGAAGGGGATACGCAGTATTTT. The resulting protein is CASREGDTQYF.